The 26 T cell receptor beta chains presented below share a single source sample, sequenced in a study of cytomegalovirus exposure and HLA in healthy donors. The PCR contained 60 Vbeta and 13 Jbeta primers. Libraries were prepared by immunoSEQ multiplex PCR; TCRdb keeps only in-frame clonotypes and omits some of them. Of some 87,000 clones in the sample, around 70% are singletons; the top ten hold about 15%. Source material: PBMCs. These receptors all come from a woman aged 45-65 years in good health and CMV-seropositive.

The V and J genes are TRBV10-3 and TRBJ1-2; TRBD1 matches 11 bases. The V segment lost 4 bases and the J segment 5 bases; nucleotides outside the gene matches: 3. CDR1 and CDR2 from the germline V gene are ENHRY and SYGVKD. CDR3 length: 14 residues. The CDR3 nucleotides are TGTGCCATCAGTGTTGGGACAGGGGGATATGGCTACACCTTC. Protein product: CAISVGTGGYGYTF.

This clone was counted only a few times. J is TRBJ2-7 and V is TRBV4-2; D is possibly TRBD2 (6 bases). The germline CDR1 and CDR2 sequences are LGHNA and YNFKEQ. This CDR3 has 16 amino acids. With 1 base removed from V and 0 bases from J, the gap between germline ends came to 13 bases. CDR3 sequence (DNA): TGTGCCAGCAGCCAAGTGGGGCTAGCGAGCTCCTACGAGCAGTACTTC. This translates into CASSQVGLASSYEQYF.

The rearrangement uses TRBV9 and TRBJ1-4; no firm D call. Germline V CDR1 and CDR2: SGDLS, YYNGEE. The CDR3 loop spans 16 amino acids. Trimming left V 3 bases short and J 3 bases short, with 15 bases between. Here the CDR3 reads CASSARGGGSNEKLFF. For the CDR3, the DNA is TGTGCCAGCAGCGCTCGAGGAGGCGGTTCTAATGAAAAACTGTTTTTT.

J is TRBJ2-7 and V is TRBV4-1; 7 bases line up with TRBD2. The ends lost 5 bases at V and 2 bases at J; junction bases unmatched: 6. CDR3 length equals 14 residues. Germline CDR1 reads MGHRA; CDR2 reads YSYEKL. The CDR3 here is CASSYASGPYEQYF. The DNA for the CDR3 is TGCGCCAGCAGCTACGCTAGCGGCCCCTACGAGCAGTACTTC.

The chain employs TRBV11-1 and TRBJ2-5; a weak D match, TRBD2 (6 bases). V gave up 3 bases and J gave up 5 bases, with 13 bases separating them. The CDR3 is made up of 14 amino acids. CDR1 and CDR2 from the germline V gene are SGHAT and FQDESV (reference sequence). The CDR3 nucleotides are TGTGCCAGCAGCTTTGGAGGGATGCGGGAGACCCAGTACTTC. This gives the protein CASSFGGMRETQYF.

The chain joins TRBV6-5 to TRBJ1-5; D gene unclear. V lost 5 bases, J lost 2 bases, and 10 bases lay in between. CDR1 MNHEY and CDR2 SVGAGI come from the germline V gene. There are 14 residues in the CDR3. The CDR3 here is CASSLQRGNQPQHF. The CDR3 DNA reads TGTGCCAGCAGTCTCCAGAGGGGCAATCAGCCCCAGCATTTT.

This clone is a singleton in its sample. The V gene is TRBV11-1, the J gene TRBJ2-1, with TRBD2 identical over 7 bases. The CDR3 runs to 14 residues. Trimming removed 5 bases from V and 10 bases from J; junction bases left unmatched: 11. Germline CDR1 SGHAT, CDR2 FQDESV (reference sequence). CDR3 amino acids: CASSRGLVTGEQFF. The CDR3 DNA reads TGTGCCAGCAGCCGAGGACTAGTTACGGGGGAGCAGTTCTTC.

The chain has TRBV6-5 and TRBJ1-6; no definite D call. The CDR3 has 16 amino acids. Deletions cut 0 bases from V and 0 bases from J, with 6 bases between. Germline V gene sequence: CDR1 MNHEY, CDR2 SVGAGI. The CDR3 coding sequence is TGTGCCAGCAGTTACTCATTCAGCTCCTATAATTCACCCCTCCACTTT. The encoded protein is CASSYSFSSYNSPLHF.

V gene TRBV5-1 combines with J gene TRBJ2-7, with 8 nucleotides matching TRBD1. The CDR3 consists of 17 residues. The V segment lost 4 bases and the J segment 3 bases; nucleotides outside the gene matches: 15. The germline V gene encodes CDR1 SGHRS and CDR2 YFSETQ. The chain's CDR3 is CASSPKGGQGLRYEQYF. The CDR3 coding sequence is TGCGCCAGCAGCCCGAAAGGAGGACAGGGCCTGCGCTACGAGCAGTACTTC.

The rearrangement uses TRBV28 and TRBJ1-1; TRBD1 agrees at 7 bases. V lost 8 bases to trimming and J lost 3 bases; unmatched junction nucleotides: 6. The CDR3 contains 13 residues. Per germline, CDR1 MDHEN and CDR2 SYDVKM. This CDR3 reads CASHRGPHTEAFF. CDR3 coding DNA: TGTGCCAGCCACAGGGGTCCCCACACTGAAGCTTTCTTT. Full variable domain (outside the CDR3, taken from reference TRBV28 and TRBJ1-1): DVKVTQSSRYLVKRTGEKVFLECVQDMDHENMFWYRQDPGLGLRLIYFSYDVKMKEKGDIPEGYSVSREKKERFSLILESASTNQTSMYLCASHRGPHTEAFFGQGTRLTVV.

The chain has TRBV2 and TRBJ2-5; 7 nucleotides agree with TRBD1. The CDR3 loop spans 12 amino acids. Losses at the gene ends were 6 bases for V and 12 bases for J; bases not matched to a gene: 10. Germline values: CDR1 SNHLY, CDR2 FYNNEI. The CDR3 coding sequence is TGTGCCAGCAGATCCGACAGGGCACGAGAGTACTTC. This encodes CASRSDRAREYF.

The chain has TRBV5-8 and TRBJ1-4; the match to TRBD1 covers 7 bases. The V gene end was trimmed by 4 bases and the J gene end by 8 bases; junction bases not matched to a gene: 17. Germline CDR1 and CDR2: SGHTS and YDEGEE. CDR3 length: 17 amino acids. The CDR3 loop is CASSTGRGTVFEEKLFF. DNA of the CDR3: TGTGCCAGCAGCACCGGACGAGGGACAGTCTTCGAGGAAAAACTGTTTTTT.

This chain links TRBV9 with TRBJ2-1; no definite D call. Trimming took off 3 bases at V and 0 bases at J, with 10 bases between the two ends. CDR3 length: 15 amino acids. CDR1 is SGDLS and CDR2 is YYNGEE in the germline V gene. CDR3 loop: CASSATESSYNEQFF. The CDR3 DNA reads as TGTGCCAGCAGCGCGACGGAGAGCTCCTACAATGAGCAGTTCTTC.

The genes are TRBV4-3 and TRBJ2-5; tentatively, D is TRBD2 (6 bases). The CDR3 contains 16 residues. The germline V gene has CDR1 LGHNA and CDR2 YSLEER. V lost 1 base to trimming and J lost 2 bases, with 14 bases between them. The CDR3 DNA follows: TGCGCCAGCAGCCAAGCGGGGGACGGAATGCAAGAGACCCAGTACTTC. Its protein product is CASSQAGDGMQETQYF.

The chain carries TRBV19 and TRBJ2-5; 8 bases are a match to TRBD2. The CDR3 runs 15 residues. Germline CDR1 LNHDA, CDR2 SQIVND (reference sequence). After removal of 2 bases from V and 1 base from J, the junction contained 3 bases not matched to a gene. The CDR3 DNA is TGTGCCAGTAGTATATTAGCGGGAAGCCAAGAGACCCAGTACTTC. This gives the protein CASSILAGSQETQYF.

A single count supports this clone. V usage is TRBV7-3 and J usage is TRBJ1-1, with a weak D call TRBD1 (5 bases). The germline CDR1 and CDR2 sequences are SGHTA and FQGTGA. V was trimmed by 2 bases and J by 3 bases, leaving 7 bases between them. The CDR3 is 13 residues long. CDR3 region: CASSLEGDTEAFF. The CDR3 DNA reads TGTGCCAGCAGCTTAGAAGGGGACACTGAAGCTTTCTTT.

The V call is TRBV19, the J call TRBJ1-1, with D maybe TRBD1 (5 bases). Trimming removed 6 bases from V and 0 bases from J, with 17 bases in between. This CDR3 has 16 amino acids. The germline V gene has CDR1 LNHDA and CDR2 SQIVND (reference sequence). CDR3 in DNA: TGTGCCAGTAGCCAGCCCTCCCAGACAGTGAACACTGAAGCTTTCTTT. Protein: CASSQPSQTVNTEAFF.

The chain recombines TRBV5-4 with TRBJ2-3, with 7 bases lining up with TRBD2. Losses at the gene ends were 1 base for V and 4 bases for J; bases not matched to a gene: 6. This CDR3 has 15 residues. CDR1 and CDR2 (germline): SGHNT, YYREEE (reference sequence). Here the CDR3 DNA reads TGTGCCAGCAGCTTGAGGGGCGGGAGAGCAGATACGCAGTATTTT. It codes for CASSLRGGRADTQYF. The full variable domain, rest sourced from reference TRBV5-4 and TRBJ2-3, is ETGVTQSPTHLIKTRGQQVTLRCSSQSGHNTVSWYQQALGQGPQFIFQYYREEENGRGNFPPRFSGLQFPNYSSELNVNALELDDSALYLCASSLRGGRADTQYFGPGTRLTVL.

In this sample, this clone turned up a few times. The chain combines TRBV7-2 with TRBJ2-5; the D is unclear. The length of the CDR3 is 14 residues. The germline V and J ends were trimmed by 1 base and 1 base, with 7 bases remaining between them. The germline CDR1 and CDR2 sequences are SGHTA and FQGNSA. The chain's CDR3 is CASSLGASQETQYF. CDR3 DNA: TGTGCCAGCAGCTTAGGGGCCAGCCAAGAGACCCAGTACTTC.

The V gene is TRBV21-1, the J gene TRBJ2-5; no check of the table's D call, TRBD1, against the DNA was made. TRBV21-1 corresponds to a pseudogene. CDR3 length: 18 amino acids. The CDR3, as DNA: TGTGCCAGCGGACGCTGCAAACAGGGACGGGAAGCCCAAGAGACCCAGTACTTC. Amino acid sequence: CASGRCKQGREAQETQYF.

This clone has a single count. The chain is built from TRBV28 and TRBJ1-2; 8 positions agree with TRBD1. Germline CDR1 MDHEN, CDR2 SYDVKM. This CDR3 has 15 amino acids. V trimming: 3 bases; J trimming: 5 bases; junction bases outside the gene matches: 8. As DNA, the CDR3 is TGTGCCAGCAGTTTCATGGACAGGGTGAGGTATGGCTACACCTTC. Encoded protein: CASSFMDRVRYGYTF.

CDR3 sequence reads: CASSLGRGSTTLSSYNEQFF. DNA of the CDR3: TGTGCCAGCAGCTTAGGTAGGGGGTCAACAACCCTAAGCTCCTACAATGAGCAGTTCTTC. The chain combines TRBV13 with TRBJ2-1, with a possible D match to TRBD1 (6 bases). CDR1 and CDR2 from the germline V gene are PRHDT and FYEKMQ (reference sequence). The CDR3 covers 20 residues. Trimming stripped 0 bases from V and 0 bases from J, with 21 bases between.

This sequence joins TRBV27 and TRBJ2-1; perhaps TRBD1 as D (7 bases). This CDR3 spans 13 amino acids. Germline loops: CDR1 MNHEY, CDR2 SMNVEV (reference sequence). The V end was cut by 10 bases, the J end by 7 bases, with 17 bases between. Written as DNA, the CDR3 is TGTGCCACAAGAAGGAGGGGGCCGAATGAGCAGTTCTTC. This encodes CATRRRGPNEQFF.

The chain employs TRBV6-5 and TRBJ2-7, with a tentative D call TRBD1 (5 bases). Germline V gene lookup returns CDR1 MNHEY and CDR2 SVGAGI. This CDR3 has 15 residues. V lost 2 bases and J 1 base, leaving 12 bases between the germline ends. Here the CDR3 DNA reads TGTGCCAGCAGTTACCCCAGGCAGGGTTCCTACGAGCAGTACTTC. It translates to CASSYPRQGSYEQYF.

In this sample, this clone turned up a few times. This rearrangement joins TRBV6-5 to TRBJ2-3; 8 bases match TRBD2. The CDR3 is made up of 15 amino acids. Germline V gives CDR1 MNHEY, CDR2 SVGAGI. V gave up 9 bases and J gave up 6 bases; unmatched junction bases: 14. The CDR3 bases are TGTGCCAGTAAGCGGGAGAGGATCGGGGCGGATACGCAGTATTTT. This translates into CASKRERIGADTQYF.

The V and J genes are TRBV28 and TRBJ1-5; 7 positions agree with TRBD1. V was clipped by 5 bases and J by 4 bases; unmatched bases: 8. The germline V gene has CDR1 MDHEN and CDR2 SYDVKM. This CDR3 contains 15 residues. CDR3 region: CASSPRDSGNQPQHF. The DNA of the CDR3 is TGTGCCAGCAGTCCCCGGGACAGCGGGAATCAGCCCCAGCATTTT. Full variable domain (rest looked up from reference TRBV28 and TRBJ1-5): DVKVTQSSRYLVKRTGEKVFLECVQDMDHENMFWYRQDPGLGLRLIYFSYDVKMKEKGDIPEGYSVSREKKERFSLILESASTNQTSMYLCASSPRDSGNQPQHFGDGTRLSIL.